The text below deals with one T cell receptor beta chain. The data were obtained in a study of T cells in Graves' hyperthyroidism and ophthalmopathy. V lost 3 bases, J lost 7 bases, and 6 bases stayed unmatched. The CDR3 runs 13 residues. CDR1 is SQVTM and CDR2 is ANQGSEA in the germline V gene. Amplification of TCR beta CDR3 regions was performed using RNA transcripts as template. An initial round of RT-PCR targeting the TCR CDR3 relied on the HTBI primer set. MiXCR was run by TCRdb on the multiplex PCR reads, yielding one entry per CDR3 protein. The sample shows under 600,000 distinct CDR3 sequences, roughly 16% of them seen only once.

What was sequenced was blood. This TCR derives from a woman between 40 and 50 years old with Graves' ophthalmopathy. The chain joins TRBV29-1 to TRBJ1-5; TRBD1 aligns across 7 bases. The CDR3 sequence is CSVELPGGQPQHF. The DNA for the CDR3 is TGCAGCGTTGAGCTCCCAGGGGGACAGCCCCAGCATTTT.